A selection of T cell receptor beta chains follows, all from one sample in a study of identical twins. Each CDR3 protein is one row after TCRdb ran MiXCR on the 5' RACE reads. The data show hundreds of thousands of distinct CDR3 sequences, approximately 7.3% seen once. These data are also associated with another study on yellow fever vaccine responses in identical twins.

The sequenced material came from CD8+ T cells sorted from blood. These receptors came from a young woman in good health. The CDR3 runs from the conserved cysteine through the conserved F or W. The D gene is left open where the match is weak. The size entry is marked missing in some rows and otherwise reads once, few, many or a size class.

d_call j_call v_call clone_size cdr3_aa cdr3_nt
TRBD2 TRBJ2-1 TRBV6-4 few CASSDSGGSSNEQFF TGTGCCAGCAGTGACTCTGGCGGGAGCTCAAATGAGCAGTTCTTC
TRBD1 TRBJ1-3 TRBV15 few CATSSDRGSGNTIYF TGTGCCACCAGCTCCGACAGGGGTTCTGGAAACACCATATATTTT
. TRBJ2-1 TRBV3-1 many CASSQDSDSYNEQFF TGTGCCAGCAGCCAAGATAGCGACTCCTACAATGAGCAGTTCTTC
TRBD1 TRBJ2-7 TRBV6-1 . CAGRQGYEQYF TGTGCCGGCAGACAGGGTTACGAGCAGTACTTC
TRBD2 TRBJ2-1 TRBV5-1 many CASSGAGGAYNEQFF TGCGCCAGCAGCGGCGCGGGAGGTGCCTACAATGAGCAGTTCTTC
. TRBJ1-2 TRBV9 few CASSGGPIYGYTF TGTGCCAGCAGTGGGGGACCGATCTATGGCTACACCTTC
. TRBJ2-7 TRBV5-5 many CASMSSSYEQYF TGTGCCAGCATGTCTAGCTCCTACGAGCAGTACTTC
TRBD1 TRBJ1-2 TRBV12-3/TRBV12-4 . CASSLGDSYGYTF TGTGCCAGCAGTTTAGGGGACAGCTATGGCTACACCTTC
. TRBJ2-1 TRBV7-8 many CASSPDFGGNNEQFF TGTGCCAGCAGCCCGGATTTCGGCGGAAACAATGAGCAGTTCTTC
TRBD2 TRBJ2-6 TRBV11-1 . CASSLGGGALSGANVLTF TGTGCCAGCAGCTTAGGCGGGGGGGCACTCTCGGGGGCCAACGTCCTGACTTTC
. TRBJ1-5 TRBV4-1 few CASSQDKGSSQPQHF TGCGCCAGCAGCCAAGATAAGGGCAGTTCCCAGCCCCAGCATTTT
. TRBJ1-1 TRBV4-2 many CASSQEEGFVSEAFF TGTGCCAGCAGCCAAGAGGAGGGTTTTGTATCTGAAGCTTTCTTT
TRBD2 TRBJ2-1 TRBV4-1 few CASSQKPGLAADNEQFF TGCGCCAGCAGCCAAAAGCCCGGACTAGCGGCTGACAATGAGCAGTTCTTC
. TRBJ2-1 TRBV13 . CASSLAPSYNEQFF TGTGCCAGCAGCTTAGCGCCCTCCTACAATGAGCAGTTCTTC
. TRBJ1-1 TRBV15 many CATSRDRGLNTEAFF TGTGCCACCAGCAGAGATCGTGGGTTGAACACTGAAGCTTTCTTT
. TRBJ2-3 TRBV5-6 . CASSFSLAPDTQYF TGTGCCAGCAGCTTTTCCCTAGCTCCAGATACGCAGTATTTT
. TRBJ1-4 TRBV5-1 . CASSGGESTNEKLFF TGCGCCAGCAGCGGAGGGGAGTCAACTAATGAAAAACTGTTTTTT
. TRBJ2-4 TRBV6-1 few CASSEAKVRWAKNIQYF TGTGCCAGCAGTGAAGCAAAGGTCAGGTGGGCCAAAAACATTCAGTACTTC
TRBD1 TRBJ1-5 TRBV6-5 many CASSYSGGGNQPQHF TGTGCCAGCAGTTACTCAGGGGGCGGGAATCAGCCCCAGCATTTT
. TRBJ2-2 TRBV24-1 many CATSDLGMDTGELFF TGTGCCACCAGTGATTTGGGGATGGACACCGGGGAGCTGTTTTTT